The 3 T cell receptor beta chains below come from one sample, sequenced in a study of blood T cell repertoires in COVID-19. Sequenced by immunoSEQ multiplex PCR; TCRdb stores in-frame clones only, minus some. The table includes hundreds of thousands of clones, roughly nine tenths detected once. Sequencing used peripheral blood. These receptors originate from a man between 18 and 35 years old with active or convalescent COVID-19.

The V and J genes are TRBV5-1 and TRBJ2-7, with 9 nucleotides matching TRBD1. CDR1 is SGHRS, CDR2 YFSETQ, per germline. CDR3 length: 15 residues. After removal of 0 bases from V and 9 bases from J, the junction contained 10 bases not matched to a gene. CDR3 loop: CASSLEGTGTVGQYF. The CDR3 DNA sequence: TGCGCCAGCAGCTTGGAAGGGACAGGGACGGTAGGGCAGTACTTC.

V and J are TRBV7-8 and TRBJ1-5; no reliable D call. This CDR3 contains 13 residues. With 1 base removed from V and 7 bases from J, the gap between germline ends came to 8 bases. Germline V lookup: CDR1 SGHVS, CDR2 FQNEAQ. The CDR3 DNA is TGTGCCAGCAGCTTAGATCAGAACCAGCCCCAGCATTTT. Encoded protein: CASSLDQNQPQHF.

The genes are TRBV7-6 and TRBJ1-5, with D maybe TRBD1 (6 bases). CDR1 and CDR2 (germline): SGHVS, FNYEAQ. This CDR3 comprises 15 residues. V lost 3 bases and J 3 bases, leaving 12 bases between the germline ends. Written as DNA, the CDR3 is TGTGCCAGCAGCTTTTCGCAGGGGCCCAATCAGCCCCAGCATTTT. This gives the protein CASSFSQGPNQPQHF.